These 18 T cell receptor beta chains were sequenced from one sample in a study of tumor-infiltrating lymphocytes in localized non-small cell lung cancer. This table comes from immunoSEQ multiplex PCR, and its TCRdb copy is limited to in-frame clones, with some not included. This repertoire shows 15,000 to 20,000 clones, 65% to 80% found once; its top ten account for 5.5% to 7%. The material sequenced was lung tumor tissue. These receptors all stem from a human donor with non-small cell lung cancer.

The CDR3 DNA is TGTGCCAGCAGCGTAGATCCAGGGGGAAGCGATGGCTACACCTTC. Protein: CASSVDPGGSDGYTF. The chain couples TRBV9 to TRBJ1-2, with 7 bases matching TRBD1. The CDR3 has 15 residues. In germline, CDR1 is SGDLS, CDR2 YYNGEE. After removal of 0 bases from V and 6 bases from J, the junction contained 8 bases not matched to a gene.

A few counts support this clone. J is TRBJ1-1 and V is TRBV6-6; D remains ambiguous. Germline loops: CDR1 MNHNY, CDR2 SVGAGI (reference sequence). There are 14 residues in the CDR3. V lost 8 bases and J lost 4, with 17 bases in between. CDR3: CASGPSWGGTEAFF. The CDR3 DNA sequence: TGTGCCAGCGGACCATCATGGGGTGGCACTGAAGCTTTCTTT.

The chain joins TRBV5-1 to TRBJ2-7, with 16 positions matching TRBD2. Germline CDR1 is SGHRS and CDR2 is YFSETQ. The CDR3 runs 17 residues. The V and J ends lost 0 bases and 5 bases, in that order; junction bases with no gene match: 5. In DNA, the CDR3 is TGCGCCAGCAGCTTGGCGGGACTAGCGGGAGGGCCCGACGAGCAGTACTTC. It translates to CASSLAGLAGGPDEQYF.

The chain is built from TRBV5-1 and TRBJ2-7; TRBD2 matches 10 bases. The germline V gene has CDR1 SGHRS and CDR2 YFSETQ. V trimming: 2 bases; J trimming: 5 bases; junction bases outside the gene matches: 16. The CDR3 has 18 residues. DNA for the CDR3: TGCGCCAGCAGCTTCGGGATCACTAGCGGGATTTCGCAGCACGAGCAGTACTTC. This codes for CASSFGITSGISQHEQYF.

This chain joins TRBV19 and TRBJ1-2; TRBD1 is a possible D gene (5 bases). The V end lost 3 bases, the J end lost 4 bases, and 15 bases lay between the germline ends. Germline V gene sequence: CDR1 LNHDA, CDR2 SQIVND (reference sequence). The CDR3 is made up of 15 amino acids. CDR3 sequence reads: CASSMLQGDGYGYTF. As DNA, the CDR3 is TGTGCCAGTAGTATGTTGCAAGGGGATGGCTATGGCTACACCTTC.

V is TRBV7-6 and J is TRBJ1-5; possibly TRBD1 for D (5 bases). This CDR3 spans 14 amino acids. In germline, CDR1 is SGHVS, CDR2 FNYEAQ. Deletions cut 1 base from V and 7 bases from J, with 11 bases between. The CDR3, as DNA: TGTGCCAGCAGCTTAGTGGGATGGGGGCAGCCCCAGCATTTT. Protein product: CASSLVGWGQPQHF.

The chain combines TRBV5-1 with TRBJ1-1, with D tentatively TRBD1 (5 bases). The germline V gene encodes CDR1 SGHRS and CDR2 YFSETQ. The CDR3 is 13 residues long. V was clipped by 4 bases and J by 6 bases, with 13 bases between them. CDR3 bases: TGCGCCAGCAGCGCGAAATGGGGGGCTGAAGCTTTCTTT. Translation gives CASSAKWGAEAFF.

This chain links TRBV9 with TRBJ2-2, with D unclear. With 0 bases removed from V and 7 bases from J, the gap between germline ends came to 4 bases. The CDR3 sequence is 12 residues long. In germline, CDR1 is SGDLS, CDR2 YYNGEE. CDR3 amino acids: CASSVVNGELFF. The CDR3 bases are TGTGCCAGCAGCGTAGTGAACGGGGAGCTGTTTTTT.

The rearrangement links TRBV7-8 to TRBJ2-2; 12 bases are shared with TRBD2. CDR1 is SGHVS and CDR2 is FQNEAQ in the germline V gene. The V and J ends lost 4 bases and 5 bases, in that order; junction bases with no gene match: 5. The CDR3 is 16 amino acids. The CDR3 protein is CASSYLAGGRTGELFF. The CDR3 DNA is TGTGCCAGCAGCTACCTAGCGGGAGGGCGAACCGGGGAGCTGTTTTTT.

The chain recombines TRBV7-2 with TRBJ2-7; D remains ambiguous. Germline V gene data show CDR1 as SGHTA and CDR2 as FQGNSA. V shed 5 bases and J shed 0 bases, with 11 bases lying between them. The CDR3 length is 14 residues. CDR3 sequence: CASSPAGTSYEQYF. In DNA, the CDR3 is TGTGCCAGCAGCCCCGCAGGTACCTCCTACGAGCAGTACTTC. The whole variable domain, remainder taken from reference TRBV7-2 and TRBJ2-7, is GAGVSQSPSNKVTEKGKDVELRCDPISGHTALYWYRQSLGQGLEFLIYFQGNSAPDKSGLPSDRFSAERTGGSVSTLTIQRTQQEDSAVYLCASSPAGTSYEQYFGPGTRLTVT.

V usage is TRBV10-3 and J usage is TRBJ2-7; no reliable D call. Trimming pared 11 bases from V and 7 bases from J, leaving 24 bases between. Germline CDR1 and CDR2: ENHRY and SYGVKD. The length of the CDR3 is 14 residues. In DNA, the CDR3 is TGTGCCGTGGAAGACCCTACCCCGGCGAAGGAGCAGTACTTC. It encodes CAVEDPTPAKEQYF.

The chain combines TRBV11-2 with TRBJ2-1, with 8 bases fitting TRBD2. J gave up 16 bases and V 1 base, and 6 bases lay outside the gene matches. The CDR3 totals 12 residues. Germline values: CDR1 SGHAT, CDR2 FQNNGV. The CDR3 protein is CASSLAGGPSFF. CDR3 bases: TGTGCCAGCAGCTTAGCGGGAGGGCCCTCCTTCTTC.

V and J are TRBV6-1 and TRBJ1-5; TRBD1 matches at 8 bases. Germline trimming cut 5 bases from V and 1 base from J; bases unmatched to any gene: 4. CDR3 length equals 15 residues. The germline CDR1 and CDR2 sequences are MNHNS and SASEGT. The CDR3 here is CASSWTGTSNQPQHF. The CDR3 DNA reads TGTGCCAGCAGTTGGACAGGGACGAGCAATCAGCCCCAGCATTTT.

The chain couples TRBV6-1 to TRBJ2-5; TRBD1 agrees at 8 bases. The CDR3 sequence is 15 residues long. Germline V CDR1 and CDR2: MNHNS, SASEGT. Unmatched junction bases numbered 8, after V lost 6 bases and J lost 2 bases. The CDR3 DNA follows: TGTGCCAGCAGCGCCGGGACAGGAATGCAAGAGACCCAGTACTTC. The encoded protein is CASSAGTGMQETQYF.

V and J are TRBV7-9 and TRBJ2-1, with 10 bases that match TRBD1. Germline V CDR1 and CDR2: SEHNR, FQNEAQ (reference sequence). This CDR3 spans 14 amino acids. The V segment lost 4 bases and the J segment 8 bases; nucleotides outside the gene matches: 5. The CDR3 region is CASSSGTGDDEQFF. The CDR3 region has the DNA TGTGCCAGCAGCTCCGGGACAGGGGATGATGAGCAGTTCTTC.

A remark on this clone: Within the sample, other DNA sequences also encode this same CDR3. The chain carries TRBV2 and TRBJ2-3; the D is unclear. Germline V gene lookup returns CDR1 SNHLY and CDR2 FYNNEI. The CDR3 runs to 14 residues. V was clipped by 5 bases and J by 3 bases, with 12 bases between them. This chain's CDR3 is CASSPLGQTDTQYF. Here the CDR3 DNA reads TGTGCCAGCAGTCCACTGGGTCAGACAGATACGCAGTATTTT.

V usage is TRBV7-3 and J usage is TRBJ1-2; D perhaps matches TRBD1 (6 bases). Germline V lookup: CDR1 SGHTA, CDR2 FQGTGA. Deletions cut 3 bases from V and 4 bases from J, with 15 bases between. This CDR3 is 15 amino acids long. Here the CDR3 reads CASSLKTGGFYGYTF. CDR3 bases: TGTGCCAGCAGCTTGAAGACGGGGGGCTTCTATGGCTACACCTTC. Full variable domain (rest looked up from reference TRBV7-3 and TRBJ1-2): GAGVSQTPSNKVTEKGKYVELRCDPISGHTALYWYRQSLGQGPEFLIYFQGTGAADDSGLPNDRFFAVRPEGSVSTLKIQRTERGDSAVYLCASSLKTGGFYGYTFGSGTRLTVV.

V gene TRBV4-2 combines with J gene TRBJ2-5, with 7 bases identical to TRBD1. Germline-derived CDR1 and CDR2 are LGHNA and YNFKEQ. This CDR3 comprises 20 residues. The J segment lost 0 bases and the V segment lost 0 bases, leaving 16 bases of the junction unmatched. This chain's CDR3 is CASSQDYGAGGWSYQETQYF. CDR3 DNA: TGTGCCAGCAGCCAAGATTACGGGGCAGGGGGTTGGTCGTACCAAGAGACCCAGTACTTC.